One and the same sample provided the 14 T cell receptor beta chains below, sequenced in a study of T cell repertoires in cytomegalovirus infection. TCRdb re-called the reads with MiXCR, one entry per CDR3 protein. In the table there are approximately 170,000 distinct CDR3 sequences, 17% of which are singletons. The sample comprised CD8+ T cells from PBMCs. All receptors derive from a human donor in good health (CMV status not recorded). Some clones in this sample may be carry-over from other donors' samples.

This clonotype has only a few counts. V is TRBV28 and J is TRBJ1-5; D not resolved. Germline V gives CDR1 MDHEN, CDR2 SYDVKM. The CDR3 has 15 amino acids. V lost 8 bases and J 7 bases, leaving 21 bases between the germline ends. CDR3 region: CASSIQRRPRQPQHF. Written as DNA, the CDR3 is TGTGCCAGCTCCATCCAACGCAGACCAAGACAGCCCCAGCATTTT.

This clonotype was observed a handful of times. V usage is TRBV6-2 or TRBV6-3 and J usage is TRBJ1-1; no firm D call. V lost 8 bases and J 1 base, leaving 8 bases between the germline ends. The germline gives CDR1 MNHEY, CDR2 SVGEGT. The CDR3 is 12 amino acids. This CDR3 is CASQWGNTEAFF. DNA of the CDR3: TGTGCCAGCCAATGGGGGAACACTGAAGCTTTCTTT.

In its sample, this clonotype was seen many times. The rearrangement links TRBV28 to TRBJ1-1; D is undetermined. Germline CDR1 is MDHEN and CDR2 is SYDVKM. The CDR3 runs 16 residues. The V end was cut by 5 bases, the J end by 0 bases, with 16 bases between. The CDR3 is CASSLQAARMNTEAFF. The CDR3 DNA is TGTGCCAGCAGTCTCCAGGCGGCCAGGATGAACACTGAAGCTTTCTTT.

This clonotype was found a few times. V is TRBV4-2 and J is TRBJ1-4, with 7 bases matching TRBD1. Losses at the gene ends were 6 bases for V and 10 bases for J; bases not matched to a gene: 14. The CDR3 length is 15 residues. The V gene's germline CDR1 is LGHNA and CDR2 YNFKEQ. The CDR3 DNA is TGTGCCAGCAGACAAAACAGGGGATCCCTGGGAAAACTGTTTTTT. Amino acids: CASRQNRGSLGKLFF.

This rearrangement joins TRBV9 to TRBJ2-3; 7 positions match TRBD1. The V gene end was trimmed by 3 bases and the J gene end by 4 bases; junction bases not matched to a gene: 5. CDR3 length: 14 residues. Germline CDR1 and CDR2: SGDLS and YYNGEE. In DNA form, the CDR3 reads TGTGCCAGCAGCGGATCCGGGACAGCAGATACGCAGTATTTT. This gives the protein CASSGSGTADTQYF.

This clonotype was found a few times. The chain employs TRBV12-3 or TRBV12-4 and TRBJ2-5; 7 nucleotides match TRBD1. J lost 6 bases, V lost 5 bases, and 9 bases had no gene match. This CDR3 spans 14 amino acids. The CDR3 DNA is TGTGCCAGCAGTGTACAGGGGAGTTTGCAGACCCAGTACTTC. Its protein is CASSVQGSLQTQYF.

This clonotype was seen ten or more times. This chain connects TRBV12-3 or TRBV12-4 to TRBJ2-7; the D is unclear. This CDR3 has 14 amino acids. Trimming took off 3 bases at V and 7 bases at J, with 16 bases between the two ends. The CDR3 coding sequence is TGTGCCAGCAGTTTGGCCCCCACCTCGATGGAGCAGTACTTC. Translated: CASSLAPTSMEQYF.

This chain links TRBV11-2 with TRBJ2-7, with 7 bases lining up with TRBD1. From germline, CDR1 is SGHAT and CDR2 FQNNGV. The CDR3 has 14 amino acids. The junction had 7 bases not matched to a gene; V was cut back by 5 bases and J by 3 bases. CDR3 nucleotide sequence: TGTGCCAGCAGCATCTCAGGGGGAAACTACGAGCAGTACTTC. It yields the protein CASSISGGNYEQYF.

This clonotype appeared many times. The rearrangement links TRBV7-2 to TRBJ2-3; 8 nucleotides align to TRBD2. V was clipped by 3 bases and J by 1 base; unmatched bases: 3. The CDR3 extends over 15 amino acids. Germline V gene lookup returns CDR1 SGHTA and CDR2 FQGNSA. CDR3 region: CASSFPGLGTDTQYF. The CDR3 DNA follows: TGTGCCAGCAGCTTTCCGGGACTAGGCACAGATACGCAGTATTTT. The variable domain in full, with the rest retrieved from reference TRBV7-2 and TRBJ2-3, is GAGVSQSPSNKVTEKGKDVELRCDPISGHTALYWYRQSLGQGLEFLIYFQGNSAPDKSGLPSDRFSAERTGGSVSTLTIQRTQQEDSAVYLCASSFPGLGTDTQYFGPGTRLTVL.

The chain uses TRBV19 and TRBJ1-4; 11 nucleotides match TRBD1. The CDR3 totals 14 residues. Per the germline V gene, CDR1 is LNHDA and CDR2 is SQIVND (reference sequence). The ends lost 6 bases at V and 6 bases at J; junction bases unmatched: 3. The CDR3 is CASRWTGGDEKLFF. DNA of the CDR3: TGTGCCAGTAGGTGGACAGGGGGCGATGAAAAACTGTTTTTT.

This clonotype turned up a few times. The genes are TRBV12-5 and TRBJ1-4; 9 bases line up with TRBD1. The CDR3 is 17 residues long. Germline V CDR1 and CDR2: LGHNT, FRNRAP. The trim removed 1 base at V and 2 bases at J, leaving 5 bases unmatched. Here the CDR3 reads CASGLARTGDTNEKLFF. In DNA form, the CDR3 reads TGTGCTAGTGGTTTGGCTCGGACAGGGGACACTAATGAAAAACTGTTTTTT.

The chain is built from TRBV11-3 and TRBJ1-1; D uncertain. V lost 1 base to trimming and J lost 4 bases, with 7 bases between them. The CDR3 length is 13 residues. Looked up from germline, CDR1 is SGHNT and CDR2 is YENEEA. This CDR3 is CASSLARSTEAFF. The CDR3 DNA is TGTGCCAGCAGCTTAGCACGGAGCACTGAAGCTTTCTTT.

The gene calls are TRBV29-1 and TRBJ2-1; 12 bases map to TRBD2. V lost 4 bases to trimming and J lost 0 bases; unmatched junction nucleotides: 10. The CDR3 runs 18 residues. Germline assignment: CDR1 SQVTM and CDR2 ANQGSEA. CDR3 region: CSVVGLAGGSSSYNEQFF. In nucleotides, the CDR3 is TGCAGCGTTGTCGGGCTAGCGGGAGGGTCGAGCTCCTACAATGAGCAGTTCTTC.

In this sample, this clonotype turned up a few times. J is TRBJ1-1 and V is TRBV7-6, with TRBD1 matching over 8 bases. J lost 1 base, V lost 3 bases, and 25 bases had no gene match. There are 22 residues in the CDR3. Germline CDR1 reads SGHVS; CDR2 reads FNYEAQ. In DNA, the CDR3 is TGTGCCAGCAGCTTTGCCGCTTATCCAAACCGGGACAGGAGTAATTGGAACACTGAAGCTTTCTTT. Its translation is CASSFAAYPNRDRSNWNTEAFF.